The entry below gives a single TCR beta chain sequence along with its context. As yet, its antigen is unknown. This entry belongs to a study of cytomegalovirus exposure and HLA in healthy donors. Study overall: Tens of millions of unique TCR sequences came from HLA-typed donors in an early release.

Findings and caveats of the study: Productive status was seen about 87% or about 30% of the time for most TCR beta V segments in an earlier analysis. A missense variant in DCLRE1C was later tied to TCR beta V- and J-gene trimming. Most of the CMV-associated TCR beta chains (in a later analysis) appeared to be HLA-restricted.

Use of 60 Vbeta and 13 Jbeta primers characterized the PCR. TCRdb keeps only in-frame clones here, not all; method: immunoSEQ multiplex PCR. The sample consists of more than 200,000 clones, around 80% of them appearing once. The CDR3 extends over 13 amino acids. CDR1 is MNHNS and CDR2 is SASEGT in the germline V gene. The V end was cut by 0 bases, the J end by 3 bases, with 6 bases between. V usage is TRBV6-1 and J usage is TRBJ2-7; D not certain. Source material: PBMCs. This TCR was sampled from a man aged 40-50 years in good health and CMV-seropositive. CDR3 amino acids: CASSEAKLYEQYF. CDR3 sequence (DNA): TGTGCCAGCAGTGAAGCAAAACTCTACGAGCAGTACTTC.